These T cell receptor beta chains were read from a single sample in a study of blood T cell repertoires in COVID-19. Using immunoSEQ multiplex PCR, the repertoire was profiled, and TCRdb retains in-frame clones only, with some absent. The sample contains roughly 100,000 clones, about two thirds of which appear only once. Sequencing input: peripheral blood. These receptors came from a human donor with acute or convalescent COVID-19. The donor label of this sample is uncertain. The CDR3 runs from the conserved cysteine through the conserved F or W. The D gene is left open where the match is weak. Expanded clones are given a class, and other clones once, few, many or no size at all.

j_call: TRBJ2-2
clone_size: few
d_call: -
v_call: TRBV7-9
cdr3_nt: TGTGCCAGCAGCTTACAGGGGAACACCGGGGAGCTGTTTTTT
cdr3_aa: CASSLQGNTGELFF

j_call: TRBJ1-1
clone_size: many
d_call: TRBD1
v_call: TRBV10-3
cdr3_nt: TGTGCCATCAGTCGGACAGGGGGGAAGAACACTGAAGCTTTCTTT
cdr3_aa: CAISRTGGKNTEAFF

j_call: TRBJ2-7
clone_size: once
d_call: TRBD2
v_call: TRBV19
cdr3_nt: TGTGCCAGTAGTACCTCCTTAGCGGGGGACGCCATGGACGAGCAGTACTTC
cdr3_aa: CASSTSLAGDAMDEQYF

j_call: TRBJ2-1
clone_size: few
d_call: TRBD2
v_call: TRBV9
cdr3_nt: TGTGCCAGCAGCGTAGTGGGGGGAGGGAATGAGCAGTTCTTC
cdr3_aa: CASSVVGGGNEQFF

j_call: TRBJ1-2
clone_size: -
d_call: -
v_call: TRBV21-1
cdr3_nt: TGTGCCAGCAGCGCAAGGCGCGGAGGCTACACCTTC
cdr3_aa: CASSARRGGYTF

j_call: TRBJ2-3
clone_size: -
d_call: -
v_call: TRBV3-1/TRBV3-2
cdr3_nt: TGTGCCAGCAGCCAAGAACAAGCGAGGGTCGGTACGCAGTATTTT
cdr3_aa: CASSQEQARVGTQYF

j_call: TRBJ1-3
clone_size: few
d_call: -
v_call: TRBV4-1
cdr3_nt: TGCGCCAGCAGCCCCCCCCGGGGATCAGTAACTGGAAACACCATATATTTT
cdr3_aa: CASSPPRGSVTGNTIYF

j_call: TRBJ1-6
clone_size: -
d_call: TRBD1
v_call: TRBV28
cdr3_nt: TGTGCCAGCATACAGGGGAGTAATTCACCCCTCCACTTT
cdr3_aa: CASIQGSNSPLHF

j_call: TRBJ1-1
clone_size: -
d_call: -
v_call: TRBV2
cdr3_nt: TGTGCCAGCAGTGAAGGGAGGAACACTGAAGCTTTCTTT
cdr3_aa: CASSEGRNTEAFF

j_call: TRBJ2-5
clone_size: -
d_call: -
v_call: TRBV11-2
cdr3_nt: TGTGCCAGCAGCCATGAGACCCAGTACTTC
cdr3_aa: CASSHETQYF

j_call: TRBJ2-1
clone_size: -
d_call: TRBD2
v_call: TRBV7-3
cdr3_nt: TGTGCCAGCAGCCCCGGGACTAGTTGGGCTGAGCAGTTCTTC
cdr3_aa: CASSPGTSWAEQFF

j_call: TRBJ1-2
clone_size: -
d_call: -
v_call: TRBV3-1/TRBV3-2
cdr3_nt: TGTGCCAGCAGCTCCGGACAGCTTACTAACTATGGCTACACCTTC
cdr3_aa: CASSSGQLTNYGYTF

j_call: TRBJ1-2
clone_size: many
d_call: -
v_call: TRBV6-1
cdr3_nt: TGTGCCAGCAGTGACAATCGCGGGGGCAGGGATGGCTACACCTTC
cdr3_aa: CASSDNRGGRDGYTF

j_call: TRBJ2-5
clone_size: -
d_call: -
v_call: TRBV24-1
cdr3_nt: TGTGCCACCAGTGATCTTACACGGACCCAGTACTTC
cdr3_aa: CATSDLTRTQYF

j_call: TRBJ1-5
clone_size: -
d_call: -
v_call: TRBV9
cdr3_nt: TGTGCCAGCAGCGTAGATCTCAATCAGCCCCAGCATTTT
cdr3_aa: CASSVDLNQPQHF

j_call: TRBJ1-3
clone_size: few
d_call: -
v_call: TRBV27
cdr3_nt: TGTGCCAGCAGTTTAACCCGGGCGGGGGCGCGAGGAAACACCATATATTTT
cdr3_aa: CASSLTRAGARGNTIYF

j_call: TRBJ2-1
clone_size: -
d_call: TRBD2
v_call: TRBV4-2
cdr3_nt: TGTGCCAGCAGCCAACTACCCGGGACTAGCTGGGTAGGTGAGCAGTTCTTC
cdr3_aa: CASSQLPGTSWVGEQFF

j_call: TRBJ2-5
clone_size: -
d_call: TRBD1
v_call: TRBV5-1
cdr3_nt: TGCGCCAGCAGCTTGGGGCAGGGGGTTGCAGAGACCCAGTACTTC
cdr3_aa: CASSLGQGVAETQYF

j_call: TRBJ1-1
clone_size: -
d_call: -
v_call: TRBV7-8
cdr3_nt: TGTGCCAGCAGCTTACGGCAGGGAGGAGGAACTGAAGCTTTCTTT
cdr3_aa: CASSLRQGGGTEAFF

j_call: TRBJ2-3
clone_size: -
d_call: -
v_call: TRBV2
cdr3_nt: TGTGCCAGCAGTGAACGTCTCACAGATACGCAGTATTTT
cdr3_aa: CASSERLTDTQYF

j_call: TRBJ2-5
clone_size: -
d_call: TRBD2
v_call: TRBV7-9
cdr3_nt: TGTGCCAGCAGCCGTGGACTAGCGGGACAAGAGACCCAGTACTTC
cdr3_aa: CASSRGLAGQETQYF

j_call: TRBJ1-1
clone_size: -
d_call: -
v_call: TRBV5-1
cdr3_nt: TGCGCCAGCAGCTTGGACCCAGGGCGAGCTTTCTTT
cdr3_aa: CASSLDPGRAFF

j_call: TRBJ1-6
clone_size: -
d_call: -
v_call: TRBV9
cdr3_nt: TGTGCCAGCAGCGTAGGTGGGACACTTAATTCACCCCTCCACTTT
cdr3_aa: CASSVGGTLNSPLHF

j_call: TRBJ2-4
clone_size: -
d_call: -
v_call: TRBV10-3
cdr3_nt: TGTGCCATCAGTGAGTCGTTTTCGGTAGCCAAAAACATTCAGTACTTC
cdr3_aa: CAISESFSVAKNIQYF

j_call: TRBJ1-2
clone_size: -
d_call: TRBD1
v_call: TRBV11-2
cdr3_nt: TGTGCCAGCAGCTTAGATCGGACAGGGGGCTATGGCTACACCTTC
cdr3_aa: CASSLDRTGGYGYTF

j_call: TRBJ1-1
clone_size: -
d_call: -
v_call: TRBV6-5
cdr3_nt: TGTGCCAGCAGACTGGGGGGGGCTGAAGCTTTCTTT
cdr3_aa: CASRLGGAEAFF

j_call: TRBJ2-7
clone_size: few
d_call: TRBD1
v_call: TRBV27
cdr3_nt: TGTGCCAGCAGTCAGGCGACGGACAGGGCTAACGAGCAGTACTTC
cdr3_aa: CASSQATDRANEQYF

j_call: TRBJ1-2
clone_size: -
d_call: -
v_call: TRBV15
cdr3_nt: TGTGCCACCAGCAGAGAGATGAGTTCGAACTATGGCTACACCTTC
cdr3_aa: CATSREMSSNYGYTF

j_call: TRBJ1-4
clone_size: few
d_call: -
v_call: TRBV4-1
cdr3_nt: TGCGCCAGCAGCCAGGGGGCGTCTGAAAAACTGTTTTTT
cdr3_aa: CASSQGASEKLFF

j_call: TRBJ2-3
clone_size: -
d_call: TRBD2
v_call: TRBV29-1
cdr3_nt: TGCAGCGTTGGAAGGACTAACGGGGGGGTAGATACGCAGTATTTT
cdr3_aa: CSVGRTNGGVDTQYF

j_call: TRBJ1-6
clone_size: -
d_call: -
v_call: TRBV6-5
cdr3_nt: TGTGCCAGCACCCGGGGGATAAATTCACCCCTCCACTTT
cdr3_aa: CASTRGINSPLHF

j_call: TRBJ1-1
clone_size: few
d_call: -
v_call: TRBV11-2
cdr3_nt: TGTGCCAGCAGCTTAGCGGGTGTGAACACTGAAGCTTTCTTT
cdr3_aa: CASSLAGVNTEAFF